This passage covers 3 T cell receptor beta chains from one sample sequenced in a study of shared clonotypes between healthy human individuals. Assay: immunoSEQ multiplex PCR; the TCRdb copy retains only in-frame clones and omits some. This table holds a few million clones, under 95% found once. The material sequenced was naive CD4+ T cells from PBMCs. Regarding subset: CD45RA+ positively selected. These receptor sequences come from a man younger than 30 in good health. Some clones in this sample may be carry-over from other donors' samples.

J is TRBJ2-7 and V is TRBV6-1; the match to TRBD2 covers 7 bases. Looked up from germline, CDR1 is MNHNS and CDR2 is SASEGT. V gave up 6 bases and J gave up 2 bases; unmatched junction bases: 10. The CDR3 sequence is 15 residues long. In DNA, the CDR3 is TGTGCCAGCAGGAGGTCGGGGGGTATTCCCTACGAGCAGTACTTC. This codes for CASRRSGGIPYEQYF.

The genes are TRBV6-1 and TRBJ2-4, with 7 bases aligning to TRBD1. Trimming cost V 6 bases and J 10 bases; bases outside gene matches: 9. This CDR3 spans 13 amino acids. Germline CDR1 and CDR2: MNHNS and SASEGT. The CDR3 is CASSADRKGIQYF. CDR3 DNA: TGTGCCAGCAGCGCGGACAGGAAGGGAATTCAGTACTTC.

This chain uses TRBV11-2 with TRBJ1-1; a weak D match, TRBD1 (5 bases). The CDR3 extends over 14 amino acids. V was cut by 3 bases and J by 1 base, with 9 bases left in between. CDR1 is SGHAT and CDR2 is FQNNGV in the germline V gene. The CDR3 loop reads CASSFLGGNTEAFF. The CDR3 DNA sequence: TGTGCCAGCAGCTTTCTGGGGGGGAACACTGAAGCTTTCTTT.